These T cell receptor beta chains were read from a single sample in a study of graft-versus-host responses after intestinal transplantation. What these receptors recognize is not known. The assay was immunoSEQ multiplex PCR, and TCRdb's table has in-frame clones only and misses some. This repertoire shows 65,000 to 90,000 clones, 70% to 90% found once; its top ten account for approximately 2.7%. This specimen was unstimulated CD8+ T cells sorted from spleen or lymph node cells, taken before intestinal transplant. These receptor sequences come from a human donor who received an intestinal transplant. Both conserved end residues are part of each CDR3. Fields, in order: V gene, J gene, clone size, CDR3 protein. Clone size, where shown, is once, few, many, or a class for clones that have expanded.

V gene: TRBV6-1
J gene: TRBJ1-2
clone size: -
CDR3 protein: CASSEARFTFGYTF

V gene: TRBV27
J gene: TRBJ2-1
clone size: -
CDR3 protein: CASSSSYRGFPYNEQFF

V gene: TRBV6-5
J gene: TRBJ2-3
clone size: -
CDR3 protein: CASSYYGMEGAQYF

V gene: TRBV5-1
J gene: TRBJ2-7
clone size: -
CDR3 protein: CASSKSTGEYEQYF

V gene: TRBV5-1
J gene: TRBJ2-7
clone size: -
CDR3 protein: CASSWVYGHSYEQYF

V gene: TRBV7-2
J gene: TRBJ1-2
clone size: few
CDR3 protein: CASSLVVGHTEGYTF

V gene: TRBV7-9
J gene: TRBJ2-1
clone size: -
CDR3 protein: CASISSGRGSYNEQFF

V gene: TRBV6-1
J gene: TRBJ2-7
clone size: -
CDR3 protein: CASSEVGRGSDEQYF

V gene: TRBV4-2
J gene: TRBJ1-3
clone size: once
CDR3 protein: CASQSTTGTGNTIYF

V gene: TRBV4-1
J gene: TRBJ1-1
clone size: -
CDR3 protein: CASSQEAGDNTEAFF

V gene: TRBV28
J gene: TRBJ1-5
clone size: -
CDR3 protein: CASSLWHRANQPQHF

V gene: TRBV15
J gene: TRBJ2-7
clone size: -
CDR3 protein: CAASSGSSYEQYF

V gene: TRBV11-2
J gene: TRBJ2-1
clone size: -
CDR3 protein: CASGQAGALHNEQFF

V gene: TRBV6-6
J gene: TRBJ1-5
clone size: -
CDR3 protein: CASSSIQGLNQPQHF

V gene: TRBV28
J gene: TRBJ1-5
clone size: -
CDR3 protein: CASTTGSRETYSNQPQHF

V gene: TRBV27
J gene: TRBJ2-3
clone size: -
CDR3 protein: CASRIAGGSTDTQYF

V gene: TRBV7-6
J gene: TRBJ1-1
clone size: -
CDR3 protein: CASSLFQGRNTEAFF